The TCR beta chain described here comes from a study of spatial heterogeneity in lung cancer. The CDR3 covers 14 residues. Germline CDR1 reads LGHNA; CDR2 reads YNFKEQ. The ends were cut back, 7 bases at V and 8 bases at J, with 18 bases in the middle. TCRdb itself ran the 5' RACE reads through MiXCR, one entry per CDR3 protein. The sample includes 110,000 or so distinct CDR3 sequences, 10% to 11% seen only once; the top ten take roughly a quarter. This clonotype was recorded at least ten times. Regarding time point: blood at routine non-recurrence follow-up after resection. In each case, whole RNA from tumor, nontumor lung or frozen PBMC was sequenced unsorted.

This chain links TRBV4-2 with TRBJ2-1; no clear D. The sequence came from a female donor with early-stage non-small cell lung cancer. Specimen: PBMCs, collected at follow-up. The CDR3 sequence: CASTERPIADEQFF. DNA of the CDR3: TGTGCCAGCACCGAAAGGCCCATCGCCGATGAGCAGTTCTTC.